This entry lists 21 T cell receptor beta chains sequenced from one sample in a study of blood T cell repertoires in COVID-19. Assay: immunoSEQ multiplex PCR; the TCRdb copy retains only in-frame clones and omits some. The sample lists 22,000 or so clones, approximately 90% occurring once. What was sequenced was peripheral blood. The receptors come from a woman aged 60 to 75 with active COVID-19.

A note on this clone: One end of the junction fails to match germline, which may point to a read error. The chain couples TRBV6-5 to TRBJ2-4; D gene unclear. The CDR3 is 12 amino acids. Per germline, CDR1 MNHEY and CDR2 SVGAGI. In DNA, the CDR3 is TGTGCCAGCAGTGACTCCGTTAACATTCAGTACTTC. Its protein product is CASSDSVNIQYF.

The chain recombines TRBV6-1 with TRBJ1-5; D may be TRBD1 (5 bases). With 4 bases removed from V and 0 bases from J, the gap between germline ends came to 13 bases. The CDR3 totals 16 residues. Per germline, CDR1 MNHNS and CDR2 SASEGT. Written as DNA, the CDR3 is TGTGCCAGCAGTGGGACGGGAGGGGTTAGCAATCAGCCCCAGCATTTT. Translated: CASSGTGGVSNQPQHF.

The chain uses TRBV29-1 and TRBJ2-7; 8 positions match TRBD2. Germline V gene sequence: CDR1 SQVTM, CDR2 ANQGSEA. The length of the CDR3 is 14 residues. V lost 1 base, J lost 3 bases, and 5 bases stayed unmatched. CDR3 sequence: CSVEGVAGSYEQYF. CDR3 nucleotide sequence: TGCAGCGTTGAAGGGGTAGCGGGGAGCTACGAGCAGTACTTC.

This clone was seen only a few times. V and J are TRBV19 and TRBJ1-5, with 9 bases fitting TRBD1. V trimming: 9 bases; J trimming: 4 bases; junction bases outside the gene matches: 7. The CDR3 spans 14 residues. Germline CDR1 is LNHDA and CDR2 is SQIVND (reference sequence). The CDR3 loop reads CASQTGGGNQPQHF. The CDR3 DNA reads as TGTGCCAGCCAGACAGGGGGTGGTAATCAGCCCCAGCATTTT.

This clone was recorded once. V usage is TRBV5-6 and J usage is TRBJ1-5; D possibly corresponds to TRBD1 (6 bases). V lost 4 bases to trimming and J lost 0 bases, with 14 bases between them. The length of the CDR3 is 16 residues. Germline V gene lookup returns CDR1 SGHDT and CDR2 YYEEEE. The CDR3 is CASSTTGPYSNQPQHF. Here the CDR3 DNA reads TGTGCCAGCAGCACGACAGGCCCTTATAGCAATCAGCCCCAGCATTTT.

The rearrangement joins TRBV6-6 to TRBJ2-3; 10 bases align to TRBD2. The germline CDR1 and CDR2 sequences are MNHNY and SVGAGI (reference sequence). This CDR3 comprises 16 residues. V dropped 4 bases and J dropped 8; count of bases not matched to a gene: 12. This CDR3 reads CASSSSLAGGVLTQYF. The CDR3 DNA sequence: TGTGCCAGCAGTTCCTCTTTAGCGGGGGGAGTTCTTACGCAGTATTTT.

This clone occurred a few times. The chain has TRBV10-3 and TRBJ1-2, with 8 bases lining up with TRBD1. This CDR3 has 13 amino acids. Germline CDR1 and CDR2: ENHRY and SYGVKD. J lost 4 bases, V lost 10 bases, and 8 bases had no gene match. The chain's CDR3 is CATGQGAGYGYTF. CDR3 nucleotide sequence: TGTGCCACTGGTCAGGGGGCCGGCTATGGCTACACCTTC.

The chain employs TRBV6-5 and TRBJ1-5; no clear D. From germline, CDR1 is MNHEY and CDR2 SVGAGI. Trimming stripped 8 bases from V and 0 bases from J, with 14 bases between. The CDR3 covers 15 residues. CDR3 nucleotide sequence: TGTGCCAGCGGACTCGATCAATATAGCAATCAGCCCCAGCATTTT. Its protein product is CASGLDQYSNQPQHF.

A few counts support this clone. The V and J genes are TRBV6-1 and TRBJ1-2, with D unclear. The CDR3 sequence is 12 residues long. Trimming removed 2 bases at V and 7 bases at J, with 8 bases between. Germline CDR1 reads MNHNS; CDR2 reads SASEGT. CDR3 in DNA: TGTGCCAGCAGTGAAAGGAGAGGTGGCTACACCTTC. Residues: CASSERRGGYTF.

The chain employs TRBV7-8 and TRBJ1-5; D perhaps matches TRBD1 (5 bases). This CDR3 has 19 residues. V lost 5 bases to trimming and J lost 2 bases, with 25 bases between them. Germline V gene lookup returns CDR1 SGHVS and CDR2 FQNEAQ. In nucleotides, the CDR3 is TGTGCCAGCAGCCCGATAGGCGAATTAGGGGCTCATGGCAATCAGCCCCAGCATTTT. This codes for CASSPIGELGAHGNQPQHF.

This rearrangement joins TRBV9 to TRBJ2-5; 10 nucleotides agree with TRBD2. The CDR3 is made up of 14 amino acids. The germline CDR1 and CDR2 sequences are SGDLS and YYNGEE. J was trimmed by 9 bases and V by 0 bases; bases with no gene match: 5. CDR3 sequence reads: CASSVETSGTPQYF. Here the CDR3 DNA reads TGTGCCAGCAGCGTAGAAACTAGCGGGACCCCCCAGTACTTC.

The chain is built from TRBV5-1 and TRBJ1-4; TRBD1 aligns across 7 bases. From germline, CDR1 is SGHRS and CDR2 YFSETQ. After removal of 4 bases from V and 7 bases from J, the junction contained 10 bases not matched to a gene. This CDR3 is 15 amino acids long. CDR3 in amino acids: CASSEDGTAREKLFF. The DNA for the CDR3 is TGCGCCAGCAGCGAGGACGGGACAGCTCGTGAAAAACTGTTTTTT.

This clone was seen a single time. V and J are TRBV7-2 and TRBJ1-6, with D possibly TRBD1 on 5 matching bases. The germline V and J ends were trimmed by 1 base and 9 bases, with 7 bases remaining between them. CDR1 and CDR2 from the germline V gene are SGHTA and FQGNSA. The CDR3 loop spans 13 amino acids. The CDR3: CASSLDQGSPLHF. In DNA form, the CDR3 reads TGTGCCAGCAGCTTAGACCAGGGTTCACCCCTCCACTTT.

The chain carries TRBV6-5 and TRBJ2-7, with D possibly matching TRBD1 (6 bases). V dropped 4 bases and J dropped 1 base, with 11 bases sitting between them. Germline loops: CDR1 MNHEY, CDR2 SVGAGI. The CDR3 spans 14 residues. The DNA for the CDR3 is TGTGCCAGCAGTTTGACAGGATCTTCCTACGAGCAGTACTTC. Amino acids: CASSLTGSSYEQYF.

The rearrangement joins TRBV6-6 to TRBJ1-2; D is perhaps TRBD1 (5 bases). Per germline, CDR1 MNHNY and CDR2 SVGAGI (reference sequence). Deletions cut 2 bases from V and 0 bases from J, with 13 bases between. There are 16 residues in the CDR3. This CDR3 reads CASSYRGGGANYGYTF. DNA for the CDR3: TGTGCCAGCAGTTACCGTGGGGGAGGGGCTAACTATGGCTACACCTTC.

The genes are TRBV15 and TRBJ2-1, with D maybe TRBD2 (5 bases). The germline CDR1 and CDR2 sequences are LNHNV and YYDKDF (reference sequence). CDR3 size: 15 residues. The V end lost 0 bases, the J end lost 1 base, and 7 bases lay between the germline ends. Here the CDR3 DNA reads TGTGCCACCAGCAGAGACGGGGTATCCTACAATGAGCAGTTCTTC. This translates into CATSRDGVSYNEQFF.

The chain combines TRBV5-8 with TRBJ1-1; the match to TRBD1 covers 7 bases. CDR3 length: 15 amino acids. The germline V gene encodes CDR1 SGHTS and CDR2 YDEGEE. V dropped 6 bases and J dropped 1; count of bases not matched to a gene: 9. Here the CDR3 reads CASTRRTGPNTEAFF. In DNA, the CDR3 is TGTGCCAGCACCCGAAGGACAGGACCGAACACTGAAGCTTTCTTT.

This clone came up once. J is TRBJ2-5 and V is TRBV7-8, with 9 bases matching TRBD2. The CDR3 length is 19 residues. With 5 bases clipped from V and 7 bases from J, the junction kept 23 bases outside the gene matches. Germline V lookup: CDR1 SGHVS, CDR2 FQNEAQ. The CDR3 coding sequence is TGTGCCAGCAGCCCCCTAAGGGTAGCGGGGGATAAAATACAGGGGACCCAGTACTTC. Protein product: CASSPLRVAGDKIQGTQYF.

This chain links TRBV7-2 with TRBJ2-3, with 8 positions matching TRBD2. Unmatched junction bases numbered 8, after V lost 5 bases and J lost 4 bases. The germline V gene has CDR1 SGHTA and CDR2 FQGNSA. The CDR3 is 15 residues long. CDR3 loop: CASSPLLAGSDTQYF. CDR3 DNA: TGTGCCAGCAGCCCTCTCTTAGCGGGATCAGATACGCAGTATTTT.

The chain links TRBV6-5 to TRBJ2-1, with no clear D. Trimming took off 4 bases at V and 0 bases at J, with 13 bases between the two ends. Germline-derived CDR1 and CDR2 are MNHEY and SVGAGI. This CDR3 comprises 16 residues. CDR3 sequence (DNA): TGTGCCAGCAGTTTCAGGATTTTCGACTCCTACAATGAGCAGTTCTTC. Protein product: CASSFRIFDSYNEQFF.

The gene calls are TRBV5-3 and TRBJ1-1; D is uncertain. TRBV5-3 is an open reading frame, and its role is uncertain. The V gene lost 2 bases and the J gene lost 0 bases, with 11 bases spanning the gap. CDR3 length equals 15 residues. The CDR3: CARSFIRVLNTEAFF. CDR3 nucleotides: TGTGCCAGAAGCTTCATTCGGGTCTTGAACACTGAAGCTTTCTTT.